The following is a T cell receptor beta chain sequence with its context. The CDR3 extends over 15 amino acids. Germline lookup yields CDR1 SGHTA and CDR2 FQGNSA. The V end lost 1 base, the J end lost 0 bases, and 7 bases lay between the germline ends. The data stem from a study of early stage breast cancer tumors. TCRdb's table, derived via immunoSEQ multiplex PCR, lists solely in-frame clones and lacks some. The sample lists some 72,000 clones; approximately 80% were seen once. The V and J genes are TRBV7-2 and TRBJ2-1; no clear D. The sequenced sample was blood. The receptor's source is a person between 60 and 70 years old with breast cancer. CDR3 sequence reads: CASSLELRSYNEQFF. CDR3 in DNA: TGTGCCAGCAGCTTAGAACTCCGCTCCTACAATGAGCAGTTCTTC. Together with reference TRBV7-2 and TRBJ2-1, the CDR3 gives the full variable domain: GAGVSQSPSNKVTEKGKDVELRCDPISGHTALYWYRQSLGQGLEFLIYFQGNSAPDKSGLPSDRFSAERTGGSVSTLTIQRTQQEDSAVYLCASSLELRSYNEQFFGPGTRLTVL.